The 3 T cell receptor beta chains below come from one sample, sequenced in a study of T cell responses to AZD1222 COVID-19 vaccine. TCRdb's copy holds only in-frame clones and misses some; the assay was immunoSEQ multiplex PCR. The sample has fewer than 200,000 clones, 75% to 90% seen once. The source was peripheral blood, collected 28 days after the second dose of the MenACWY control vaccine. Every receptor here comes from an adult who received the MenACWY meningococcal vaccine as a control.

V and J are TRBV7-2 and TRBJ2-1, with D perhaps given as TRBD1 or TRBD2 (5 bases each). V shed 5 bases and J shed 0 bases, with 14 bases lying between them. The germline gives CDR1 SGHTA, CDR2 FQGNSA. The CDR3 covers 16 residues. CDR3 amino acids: CASSVSPGSSYNEQFF. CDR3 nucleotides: TGTGCCAGCAGCGTCTCCCCAGGGAGCTCCTACAATGAGCAGTTCTTC.

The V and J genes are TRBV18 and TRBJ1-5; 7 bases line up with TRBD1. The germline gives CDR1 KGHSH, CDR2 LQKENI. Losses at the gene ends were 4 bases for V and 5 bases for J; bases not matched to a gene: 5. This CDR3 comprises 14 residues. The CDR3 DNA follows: TGTGCCAGCTCACAGGGGACAGAATATCAGCCCCAGCATTTT. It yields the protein CASSQGTEYQPQHF.

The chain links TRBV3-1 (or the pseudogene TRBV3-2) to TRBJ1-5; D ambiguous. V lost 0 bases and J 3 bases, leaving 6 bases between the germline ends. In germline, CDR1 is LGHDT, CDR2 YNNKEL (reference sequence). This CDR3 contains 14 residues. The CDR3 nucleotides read TGTGCCAGCAGCCAAGATAGGTCCAATCAGCCCCAGCATTTT. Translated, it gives CASSQDRSNQPQHF.